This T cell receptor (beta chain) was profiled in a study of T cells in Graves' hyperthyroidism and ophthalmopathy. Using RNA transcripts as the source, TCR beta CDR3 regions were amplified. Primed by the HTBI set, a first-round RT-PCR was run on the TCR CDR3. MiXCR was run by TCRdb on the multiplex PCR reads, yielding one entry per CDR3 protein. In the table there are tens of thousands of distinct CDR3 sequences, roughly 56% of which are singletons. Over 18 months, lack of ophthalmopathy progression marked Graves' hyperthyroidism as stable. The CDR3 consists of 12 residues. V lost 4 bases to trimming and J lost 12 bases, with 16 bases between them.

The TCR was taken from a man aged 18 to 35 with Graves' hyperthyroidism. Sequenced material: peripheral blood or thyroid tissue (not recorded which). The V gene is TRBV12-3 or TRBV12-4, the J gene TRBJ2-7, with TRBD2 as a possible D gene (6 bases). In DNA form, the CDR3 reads TGTGCCAGCAGTTACGCCGGGACTCCGTCGTACTTC. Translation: CASSYAGTPSYF.